The 31 T cell receptor beta chains reported below all come from one sample, sequenced in a study of cytomegalovirus exposure and HLA in healthy donors. The PCR employed 60 Vbeta primers together with 13 Jbeta primers. Data came from immunoSEQ multiplex PCR; TCRdb stores just in-frame clones and leaves some out. The sample holds approximately 88,000 clones, 55% to 75% seen once. Sample: PBMCs. These receptors were obtained from a man aged 60 to 69 in good health and CMV-seronegative.

The V and J genes are TRBV6-5 and TRBJ1-1; no definite D call. Germline-derived CDR1 and CDR2 are MNHEY and SVGAGI. With 6 bases removed from V and 8 bases from J, the gap between germline ends came to 13 bases. The CDR3 sequence is 12 residues long. The CDR3 spells CASSADGREAFF. The DNA of the CDR3 is TGTGCCAGCAGCGCGGACGGGAGGGAAGCTTTCTTT.

This chain joins TRBV5-4 and TRBJ2-2, with 7 positions matching TRBD1. Germline assignment: CDR1 SGHNT and CDR2 YYREEE (reference sequence). V was pared by 5 bases and J by 3 bases, with 1 base of the junction left unmatched. This CDR3 region has 13 residues. The CDR3 region is CASRTGYTGELFF. In nucleotides, the CDR3 is TGTGCCAGCAGGACAGGGTACACCGGGGAGCTGTTTTTT.

The chain employs TRBV6-1 and TRBJ2-5; D gene unclear. The CDR3 length is 12 residues. CDR1 and CDR2 (germline): MNHNS, SASEGT. Trimming took off 2 bases at V and 3 bases at J, with 4 bases between the two ends. The CDR3 spells CASSEHEETQYF. CDR3 nucleotides: TGTGCCAGCAGTGAACATGAAGAGACCCAGTACTTC.

The V and J genes are TRBV6-1 and TRBJ1-5; no definite D call. The CDR3 has 15 residues. V lost 2 bases and J lost 0, with 8 bases in between. Looked up from germline, CDR1 is MNHNS and CDR2 is SASEGT. The CDR3 spells CASSELSNSNQPQHF. DNA for the CDR3: TGTGCCAGCAGTGAACTCAGTAATAGCAATCAGCCCCAGCATTTT.

The genes are TRBV9 and TRBJ1-4, with 8 bases matching TRBD1. V was pared by 5 bases and J by 8 bases, with 8 bases of the junction left unmatched. The germline V gene encodes CDR1 SGDLS and CDR2 YYNGEE. This CDR3 comprises 14 residues. The CDR3 region has the DNA TGTGCCAGCAGTTTAGGACAGGGCCGAGAAAAACTGTTTTTT. It codes for CASSLGQGREKLFF.

V usage is TRBV6-5 and J usage is TRBJ2-7; 11 nucleotides line up with TRBD2. CDR1 is MNHEY and CDR2 is SVGAGI in the germline V gene. Trimming at V came to 6 bases and at J to 6 bases, leaving 7 bases not matched to a gene. CDR3 length: 14 residues. CDR3 DNA: TGTGCCAGCAGCCTGACTAGCGGGGTGTCCGAGCAGTACTTC. Translation gives CASSLTSGVSEQYF.

J is TRBJ2-2 and V is TRBV5-4, with 7 nucleotides matching TRBD2. Germline V gene sequence: CDR1 SGHNT, CDR2 YYREEE (reference sequence). V lost 3 bases to trimming and J lost 3 bases; unmatched junction nucleotides: 8. The CDR3 totals 16 residues. Here the CDR3 reads CASSSGLAGDTGELFF. Written as DNA, the CDR3 is TGTGCCAGCAGCTCGGGACTGGCGGGGGACACCGGGGAGCTGTTTTTT.

The chain has TRBV5-1 and TRBJ2-3, with D possibly being TRBD1 (5 bases). The V end was cut by 0 bases, the J end by 1 base, with 15 bases between. This CDR3 region has 17 residues. In germline, CDR1 is SGHRS, CDR2 YFSETQ. Here the CDR3 DNA reads TGCGCCAGCAGCTTGGCCGAGGCAGGGTGGGGCACAGATACGCAGTATTTT. Amino acid sequence: CASSLAEAGWGTDTQYF.

This clone was found a few times. Other DNA variants within this sample encode the same CDR3. This chain links TRBV5-6 with TRBJ2-3; 10 bases are a match to TRBD1. The CDR3 loop spans 15 amino acids. With V trimmed by 2 bases and J by 3 bases, 3 bases remained unmatched. Looked up from germline, CDR1 is SGHDT and CDR2 is YYEEEE. CDR3 in amino acids: CASSLPGQGTDTQYF. The DNA of the CDR3 is TGTGCCAGCAGCTTACCGGGACAGGGGACAGATACGCAGTATTTT.

This clone was counted a single time. This CDR3 reads CASSPIQGRGDTEAFF. CDR3 DNA: TGTGCCAGCTCACCAATACAGGGTAGGGGTGACACTGAAGCTTTCTTT. The chain is built from TRBV18 and TRBJ1-1, with D possibly being TRBD1 (6 bases). Trimming pared 2 bases from V and 3 bases from J, leaving 16 bases between. Germline-derived CDR1 and CDR2 are KGHSH and LQKENI. The CDR3 is made up of 16 amino acids.

The rearrangement uses TRBV2 and TRBJ2-5, with D maybe TRBD2 (5 bases). V gave up 5 bases and J gave up 2 bases, with 6 bases separating them. Germline assignment: CDR1 SNHLY and CDR2 FYNNEI. The length of the CDR3 is 12 residues. CDR3 residues: CASSREQETQYF. The DNA for the CDR3 is TGTGCCAGCAGTAGGGAGCAAGAGACCCAGTACTTC.

The sample holds one count of this clone. The chain joins TRBV5-6 to TRBJ1-1; 10 bases match TRBD1. The CDR3 runs 16 residues. Germline lookup yields CDR1 SGHDT and CDR2 YYEEEE. J gave up 0 bases and V 4 bases, and 6 bases lay outside the gene matches. CDR3 DNA sequence: TGTGCCAGCAGCCTGGACAGGGGGACTATGAACACTGAAGCTTTCTTT. Its protein product is CASSLDRGTMNTEAFF.

The V call is TRBV5-8, the J call TRBJ1-2; unclear D gene. From germline, CDR1 is SGHTS and CDR2 YDEGEE. With 4 bases removed from V and 6 bases from J, the gap between germline ends came to 10 bases. The CDR3 consists of 12 residues. CDR3 loop: CASSRGADGYTF. The CDR3 DNA sequence: TGTGCCAGCAGCCGCGGCGCTGATGGCTACACCTTC.

The sample holds one count of this clone. V is TRBV5-6 and J is TRBJ1-4; TRBD1 agrees at 7 bases. The CDR3 contains 17 residues. V was clipped by 1 base and J by 4 bases; unmatched bases: 10. CDR1 is SGHDT and CDR2 is YYEEEE in the germline V gene. The CDR3 sequence is CASSLFHRGTHNEKLFF. Written as DNA, the CDR3 is TGTGCCAGCAGCTTGTTTCACAGGGGCACCCATAATGAAAAACTGTTTTTT.

The V call is TRBV7-9, the J call TRBJ2-1, with D tentatively TRBD1 (6 bases). V lost 4 bases and J 1 base, leaving 20 bases between the germline ends. The V gene's germline CDR1 is SEHNR and CDR2 FQNEAQ (reference sequence). CDR3 length: 18 amino acids. The CDR3 here is CASSSQDSMAGSYNEQFF. CDR3 sequence (DNA): TGTGCCAGCAGCTCACAGGACAGTATGGCAGGGTCCTACAATGAGCAGTTCTTC.

The chain couples TRBV11-3 to TRBJ2-2; tentatively, D is TRBD1 (6 bases). Trimming stripped 5 bases from V and 9 bases from J, with 16 bases between. The CDR3 length is 14 residues. Germline CDR1 is SGHNT and CDR2 is YENEEA. CDR3 in amino acids: CASSGDRLPRELFF. In DNA form, the CDR3 reads TGTGCCAGCAGCGGAGACAGGCTCCCGAGGGAGCTGTTTTTT.

This clone has just one count. The V gene is TRBV18, the J gene TRBJ1-2; 11 bases line up with TRBD1. Trimming cost V 4 bases and J 7 bases; bases outside gene matches: 8. The CDR3 runs to 15 residues. Germline CDR1 reads KGHSH; CDR2 reads LQKENI. CDR3 bases: TGTGCCAGCTCACAGGGAGGACAGGGGGCGTCTGGCTACACCTTC. Translation gives CASSQGGQGASGYTF.

The chain combines TRBV5-4 with TRBJ2-1; tentative D call: TRBD2 (5 bases). The CDR3 totals 14 residues. Looked up from germline, CDR1 is SGHNT and CDR2 is YYREEE (reference sequence). Trimming pared 0 bases from V and 3 bases from J, leaving 7 bases between. The CDR3 DNA follows: TGTGCCAGCAGCTTGGCAACTAGCTACAATGAGCAGTTCTTC. Translated: CASSLATSYNEQFF.

In its sample, this clone was seen a few times. The gene calls are TRBV6-6 and TRBJ2-7, with TRBD1 matching 9 bases. This CDR3 is 14 amino acids long. CDR1 is MNHNY, CDR2 SVGAGI, per germline (reference sequence). Losses at the gene ends were 7 bases for V and 3 bases for J; bases not matched to a gene: 7. The CDR3 DNA reads as TGTGCCAGCACCACACAGGGGGCTGGCTACGAGCAGTACTTC. This sequence encodes CASTTQGAGYEQYF.

The chain is built from TRBV6-1 and TRBJ2-7; 10 bases map to TRBD1. Germline-derived CDR1 and CDR2 are MNHNS and SASEGT. The CDR3 totals 15 residues. V lost 5 bases and J lost 4; bases outside the gene matches: 8. The CDR3 spells CASSKTGGAGYEQYF. In nucleotides, the CDR3 is TGTGCCAGCAGTAAGACAGGGGGCGCAGGGTACGAGCAGTACTTC.

This rearrangement joins TRBV15 to TRBJ1-1; D is unclear. Looked up from germline, CDR1 is LNHNV and CDR2 is YYDKDF (reference sequence). The CDR3 totals 16 residues. The ends were cut back, 0 bases at V and 0 bases at J, with 11 bases in the middle. The CDR3 sequence: CATSREEKTLNTEAFF. The CDR3 nucleotides read TGTGCCACCAGCAGAGAGGAGAAAACCTTGAACACTGAAGCTTTCTTT.

Remarks on this clone: One junction end disagrees with the germline gene, perhaps due to a read error. The chain employs TRBV2 and TRBJ2-5; 10 bases match TRBD1. The germline V gene has CDR1 SNHLY and CDR2 FYNNEI. The CDR3 is made up of 14 amino acids. The CDR3 DNA is TGTGCCAGCAGTGAAGGACAGGGGGCGCCTCTCCTCCACTTC. Protein: CASSEGQGAPLLHF. The whole variable domain, remainder taken from reference TRBV2 and TRBJ2-5, is EPEVTQTPSHQVTQMGQEVILRCVPISNHLYFYWYRQILGQKVEFLVSFYNNEISEKSEIFDDQFSVERPDGSNFTLKIRSTKLEDSAMYFCASSEGQGAPLLHFGPGTRLLVL.

V usage is TRBV30 and J usage is TRBJ1-1, with TRBD1 identical over 7 bases. With V trimmed by 3 bases and J by 0 bases, 1 base remained unmatched. The CDR3 length is 13 residues. Per germline, CDR1 GTSNPN and CDR2 SVGIG (reference sequence). CDR3 residues: CAWRTGMNTEAFF. As DNA, the CDR3 is TGTGCCTGGAGGACAGGGATGAACACTGAAGCTTTCTTT.

The chain employs TRBV6-6 and TRBJ1-2; D perhaps matches TRBD1 (5 bases). V was trimmed by 6 bases and J by 1 base, leaving 12 bases between them. The CDR3 is 14 amino acids. The germline gives CDR1 MNHNY, CDR2 SVGAGI (reference sequence). The CDR3 loop is CASRGGADNYGYTF. CDR3 nucleotide sequence: TGTGCCAGCAGAGGAGGGGCCGATAACTATGGCTACACCTTC.

The gene calls are TRBV5-1 and TRBJ1-5; TRBD1 agrees at 7 bases. Per the germline V gene, CDR1 is SGHRS and CDR2 is YFSETQ. The CDR3 totals 13 residues. V shed 4 bases, J shed 10 bases, and the junction held 8 bases outside the gene matches. The CDR3 reads CASSLGTDGPQHF. CDR3 nucleotides: TGCGCCAGCAGCCTCGGGACAGACGGACCCCAGCATTTT.

This chain uses TRBV6-1 with TRBJ1-1; TRBD1 agrees at 9 bases. Germline V gene lookup returns CDR1 MNHNS and CDR2 SASEGT. The CDR3 consists of 13 residues. V was clipped by 8 bases and J by 3 bases; unmatched bases: 4. CDR3 residues: CASGQGKYTEAFF. The CDR3 DNA reads as TGTGCCAGCGGACAGGGGAAATACACTGAAGCTTTCTTT.

This clone was counted between two and nine times. The chain joins TRBV7-3 to TRBJ1-2; D possibly corresponds to TRBD1 (6 bases). Deletions cut 1 base from V and 8 bases from J, with 14 bases between. CDR1 is SGHTA and CDR2 is FQGTGA in the germline V gene. The CDR3 spans 14 residues. The CDR3, as DNA: TGTGCCAGCAGCTTAAGTGTTCAGGGGACCGGCTACACCTTC. Amino acids: CASSLSVQGTGYTF.

The chain joins TRBV28 to TRBJ1-2; TRBD1 aligns across 7 bases. The junction had 8 bases not matched to a gene; V was cut back by 8 bases and J by 2 bases. CDR3 length: 14 residues. Germline CDR1 and CDR2: MDHEN and SYDVKM. The CDR3 DNA follows: TGTGCCAGCCGTCGTTCGGGACAGAACTATGGCTACACCTTC. Amino acid sequence: CASRRSGQNYGYTF.

This clone has just a few counts. This chain joins TRBV9 and TRBJ2-5; 8 bases align to TRBD2. Germline V lookup: CDR1 SGDLS, CDR2 YYNGEE. The CDR3 has 14 residues. V dropped 6 bases and J dropped 4; count of bases not matched to a gene: 8. The CDR3 sequence: CASNSGGVGETQYF. The CDR3, as DNA: TGTGCCAGCAACTCCGGGGGGGTAGGAGAGACCCAGTACTTC.

The chain has TRBV6-5 and TRBJ2-3; maybe TRBD1 (5 bases). CDR3 length: 14 amino acids. Germline values: CDR1 MNHEY, CDR2 SVGAGI. Trimming took 5 bases from V and 2 from J, leaving 11 bases between them. CDR3 bases: TGTGCCAGCAGTGAGACAGTGCACACAGATACGCAGTATTTT. Amino acid sequence: CASSETVHTDTQYF.

The rearrangement joins TRBV19 to TRBJ1-3; D unresolved. CDR1 LNHDA and CDR2 SQIVND come from the germline V gene (reference sequence). This CDR3 is built from 16 residues. The V end was cut by 4 bases, the J end by 3 bases, with 16 bases between. The CDR3 region is CASSTPDWALGNTIYF. DNA of the CDR3: TGTGCCAGTAGTACTCCGGACTGGGCTCTTGGAAACACCATATATTTT.